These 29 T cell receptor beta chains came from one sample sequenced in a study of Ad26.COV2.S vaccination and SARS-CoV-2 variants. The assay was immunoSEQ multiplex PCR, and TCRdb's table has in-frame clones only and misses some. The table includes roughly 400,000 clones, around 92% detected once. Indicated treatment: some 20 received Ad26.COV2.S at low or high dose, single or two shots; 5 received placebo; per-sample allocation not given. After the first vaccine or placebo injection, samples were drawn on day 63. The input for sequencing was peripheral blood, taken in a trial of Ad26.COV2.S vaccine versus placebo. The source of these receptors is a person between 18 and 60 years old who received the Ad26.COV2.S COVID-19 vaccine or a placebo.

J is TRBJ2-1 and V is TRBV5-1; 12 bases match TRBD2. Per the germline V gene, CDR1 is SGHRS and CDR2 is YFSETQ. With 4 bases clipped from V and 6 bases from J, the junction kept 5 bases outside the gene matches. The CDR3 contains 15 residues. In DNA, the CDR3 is TGCGCCAGCAGCAGGGAACTAGCGGGGGGCAATGAGCAGTTCTTC. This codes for CASSRELAGGNEQFF.

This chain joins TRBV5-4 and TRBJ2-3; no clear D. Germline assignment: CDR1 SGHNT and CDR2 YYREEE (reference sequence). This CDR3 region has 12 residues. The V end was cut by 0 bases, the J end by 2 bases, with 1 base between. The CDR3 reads CASSLATDTQYF. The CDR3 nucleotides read TGTGCCAGCAGCTTGGCCACAGATACGCAGTATTTT.

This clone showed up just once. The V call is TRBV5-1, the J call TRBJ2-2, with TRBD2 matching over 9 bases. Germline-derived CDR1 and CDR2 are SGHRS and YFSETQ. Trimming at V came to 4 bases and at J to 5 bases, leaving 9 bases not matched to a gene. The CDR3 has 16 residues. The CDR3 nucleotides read TGCGCCAGCAGCCTCTCTAGCGGGGTTAGGACCGGGGAGCTGTTTTTT. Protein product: CASSLSSGVRTGELFF.

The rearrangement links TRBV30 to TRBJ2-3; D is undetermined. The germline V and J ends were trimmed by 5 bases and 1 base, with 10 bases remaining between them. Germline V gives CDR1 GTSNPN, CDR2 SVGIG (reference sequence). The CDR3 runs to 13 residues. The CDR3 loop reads CAWALTGTDTQYF. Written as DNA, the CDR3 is TGTGCCTGGGCTCTAACCGGCACAGATACGCAGTATTTT.

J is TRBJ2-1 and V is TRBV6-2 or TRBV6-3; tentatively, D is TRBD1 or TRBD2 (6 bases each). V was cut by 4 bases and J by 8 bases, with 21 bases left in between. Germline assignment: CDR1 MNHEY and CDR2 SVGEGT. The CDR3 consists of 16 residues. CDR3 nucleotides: TGTGCCAGCAGTTCCCAGGTGGGGGGCTCTTATGATGAGCAGTTCTTC. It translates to CASSSQVGGSYDEQFF.

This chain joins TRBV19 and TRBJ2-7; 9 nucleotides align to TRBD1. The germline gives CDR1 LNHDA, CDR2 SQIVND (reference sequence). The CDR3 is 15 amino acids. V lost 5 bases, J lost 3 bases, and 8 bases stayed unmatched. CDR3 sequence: CASSSGTGPFYEQYF. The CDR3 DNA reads TGTGCCAGTAGTTCCGGGACAGGGCCGTTCTACGAGCAGTACTTC.

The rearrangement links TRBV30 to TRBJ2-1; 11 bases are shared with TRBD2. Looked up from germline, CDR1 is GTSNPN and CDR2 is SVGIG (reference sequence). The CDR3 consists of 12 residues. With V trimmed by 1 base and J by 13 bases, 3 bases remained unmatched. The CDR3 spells CAWSGGTSGQFF. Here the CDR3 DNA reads TGTGCCTGGAGTGGGGGGACTAGCGGACAGTTCTTC.

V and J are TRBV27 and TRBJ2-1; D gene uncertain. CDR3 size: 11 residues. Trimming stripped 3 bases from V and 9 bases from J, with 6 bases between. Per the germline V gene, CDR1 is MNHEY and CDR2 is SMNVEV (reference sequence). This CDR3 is CASSLWGEQFF. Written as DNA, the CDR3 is TGTGCCAGCAGTTTGTGGGGTGAGCAGTTCTTC.

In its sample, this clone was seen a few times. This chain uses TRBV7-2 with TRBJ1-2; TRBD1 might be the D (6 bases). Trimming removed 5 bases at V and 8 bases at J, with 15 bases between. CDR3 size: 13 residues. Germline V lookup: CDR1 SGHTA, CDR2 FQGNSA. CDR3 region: CASSPSGDGGYTF. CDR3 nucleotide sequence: TGTGCCAGCAGCCCGTCAGGGGACGGAGGCTACACCTTC.

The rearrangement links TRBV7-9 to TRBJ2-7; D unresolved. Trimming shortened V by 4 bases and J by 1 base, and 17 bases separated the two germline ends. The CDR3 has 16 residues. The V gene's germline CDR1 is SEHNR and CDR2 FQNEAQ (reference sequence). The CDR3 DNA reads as TGTGCCAGCAGCTCGCGCACTCAGCGCACTTCCTACGAGCAGTACTTC. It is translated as CASSSRTQRTSYEQYF.

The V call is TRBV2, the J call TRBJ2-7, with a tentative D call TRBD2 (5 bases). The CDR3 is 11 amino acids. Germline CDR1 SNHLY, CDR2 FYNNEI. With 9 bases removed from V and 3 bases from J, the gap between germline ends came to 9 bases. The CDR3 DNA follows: TGTGCCAGTAGAGGGAACTACGAGCAGTACTTC. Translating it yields CASRGNYEQYF.

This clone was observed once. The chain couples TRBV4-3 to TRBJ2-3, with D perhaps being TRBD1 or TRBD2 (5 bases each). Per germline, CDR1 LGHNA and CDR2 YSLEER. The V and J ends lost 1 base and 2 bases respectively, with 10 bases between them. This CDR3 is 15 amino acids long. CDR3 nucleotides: TGCGCCAGCAGCCAAGGCACCGGGACCACAGATACGCAGTATTTT. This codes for CASSQGTGTTDTQYF.

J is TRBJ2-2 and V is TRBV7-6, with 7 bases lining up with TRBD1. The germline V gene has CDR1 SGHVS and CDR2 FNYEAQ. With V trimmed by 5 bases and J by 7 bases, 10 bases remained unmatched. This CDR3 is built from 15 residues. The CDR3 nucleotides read TGTGCCAGCAGCCGGACGACAGGGCACGTCGGGGAGCTGTTTTTT. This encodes CASSRTTGHVGELFF.

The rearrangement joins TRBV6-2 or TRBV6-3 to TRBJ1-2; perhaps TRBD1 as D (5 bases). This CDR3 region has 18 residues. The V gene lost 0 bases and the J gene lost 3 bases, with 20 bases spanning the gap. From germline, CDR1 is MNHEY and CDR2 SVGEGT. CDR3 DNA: TGTGCCAGCAGTTACTCGGCCCCGTTAACCGGGGCCCACTATGGCTACACCTTC. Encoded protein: CASSYSAPLTGAHYGYTF.

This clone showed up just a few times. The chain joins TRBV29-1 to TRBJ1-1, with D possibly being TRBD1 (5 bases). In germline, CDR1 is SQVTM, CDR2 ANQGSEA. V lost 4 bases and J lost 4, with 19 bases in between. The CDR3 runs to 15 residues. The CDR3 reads CSVGGTVSAGTEAFF. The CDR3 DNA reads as TGCAGCGTTGGAGGGACCGTGTCTGCGGGCACTGAAGCTTTCTTT.

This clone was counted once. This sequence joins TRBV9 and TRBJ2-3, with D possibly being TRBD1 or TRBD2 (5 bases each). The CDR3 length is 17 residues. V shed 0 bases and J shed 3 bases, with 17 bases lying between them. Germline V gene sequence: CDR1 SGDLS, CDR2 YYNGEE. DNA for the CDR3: TGTGCCAGCAGCGTAGCCAATGGAGGCAGGGCTACAGATACGCAGTATTTT. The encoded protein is CASSVANGGRATDTQYF.

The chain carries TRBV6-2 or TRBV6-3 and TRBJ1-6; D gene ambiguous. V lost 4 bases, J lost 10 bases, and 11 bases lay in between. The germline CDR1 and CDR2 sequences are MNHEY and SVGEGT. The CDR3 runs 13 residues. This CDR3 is CASSFYTGSPLHF. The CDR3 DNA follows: TGTGCCAGCAGTTTCTACACCGGATCACCCCTCCACTTT.

CDR3 sequence (DNA): TGCGCCAGCAGTCACACTCACCCCCCGGCCGACAGACTTTGCACAGATACGCAGTATTTT. Protein: CASSHTHPPADRLCTDTQYF. The gene calls are TRBV23-1 and TRBJ2-3; TRBD1 is a possible D gene (5 bases). TRBV23-1 is assigned to the ORF class and has an uncertain function. The CDR3 extends over 20 amino acids. V was pared by 3 bases and J by 1 base, with 26 bases between.

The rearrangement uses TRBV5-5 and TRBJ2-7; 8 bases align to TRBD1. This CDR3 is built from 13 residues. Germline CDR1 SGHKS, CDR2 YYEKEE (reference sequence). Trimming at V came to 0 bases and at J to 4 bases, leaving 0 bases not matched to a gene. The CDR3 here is CASSLDRGYEQYF. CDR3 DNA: TGTGCCAGCAGCTTGGACAGGGGGTACGAGCAGTACTTC. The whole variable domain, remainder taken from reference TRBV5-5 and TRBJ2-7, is DAGVTQSPTHLIKTRGQQVTLRCSPISGHKSVSWYQQVLGQGPQFIFQYYEKEERGRGNFPDRFSARQFPNYSSELNVNALLLGDSALYLCASSLDRGYEQYFGPGTRLTVT.

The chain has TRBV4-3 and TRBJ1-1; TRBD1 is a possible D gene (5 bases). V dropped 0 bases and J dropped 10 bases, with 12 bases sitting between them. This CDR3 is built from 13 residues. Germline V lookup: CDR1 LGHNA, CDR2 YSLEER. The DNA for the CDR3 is TGCGCCAGCAGCCAAGAGTTTGAGGGACGAGCTTTCTTT. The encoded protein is CASSQEFEGRAFF.

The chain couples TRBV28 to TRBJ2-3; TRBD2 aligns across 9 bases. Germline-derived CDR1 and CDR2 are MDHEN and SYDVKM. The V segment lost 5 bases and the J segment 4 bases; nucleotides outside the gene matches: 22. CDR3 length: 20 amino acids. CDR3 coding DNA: TGTGCCAGCAGTCCAGGTGACGGATTCTTCGATAGCGGGGGATCAGATACGCAGTATTTT. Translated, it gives CASSPGDGFFDSGGSDTQYF.

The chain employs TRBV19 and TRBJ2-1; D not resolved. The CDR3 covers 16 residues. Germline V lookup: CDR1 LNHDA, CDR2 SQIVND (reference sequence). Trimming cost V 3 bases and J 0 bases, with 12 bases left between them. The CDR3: CASSMASLSSYNEQFF. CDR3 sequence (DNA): TGTGCCAGTAGTATGGCCAGCTTGAGCTCCTACAATGAGCAGTTCTTC.

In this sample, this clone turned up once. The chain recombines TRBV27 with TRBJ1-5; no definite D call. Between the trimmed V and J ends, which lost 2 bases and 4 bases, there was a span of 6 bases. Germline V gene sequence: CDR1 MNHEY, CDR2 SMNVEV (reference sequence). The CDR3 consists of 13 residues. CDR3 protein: CASSLVGNQPQHF. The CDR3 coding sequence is TGTGCCAGCAGTTTAGTGGGGAATCAGCCCCAGCATTTT.

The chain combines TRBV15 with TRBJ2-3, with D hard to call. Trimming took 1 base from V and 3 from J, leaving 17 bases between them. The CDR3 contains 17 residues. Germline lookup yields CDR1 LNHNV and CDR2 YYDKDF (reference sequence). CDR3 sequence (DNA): TGTGCCACCAGCAGAGGTAGCAGAATCTCCGCGACAGATACGCAGTATTTT. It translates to CATSRGSRISATDTQYF.

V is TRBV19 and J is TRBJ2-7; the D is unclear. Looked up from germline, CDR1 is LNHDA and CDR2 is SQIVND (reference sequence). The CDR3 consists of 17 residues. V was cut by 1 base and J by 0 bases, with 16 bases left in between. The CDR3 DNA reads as TGTGCCAGTAGTATAGCGGTCTCGGCAGGAGCCTCCTACGAGCAGTACTTC. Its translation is CASSIAVSAGASYEQYF.

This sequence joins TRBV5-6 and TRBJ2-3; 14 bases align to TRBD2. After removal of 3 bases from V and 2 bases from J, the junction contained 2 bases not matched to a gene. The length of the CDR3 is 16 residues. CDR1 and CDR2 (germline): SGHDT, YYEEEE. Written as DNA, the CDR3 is TGTGCCAGCAGCTGGGGACTAGCGGGGGCCACAGATACGCAGTATTTT. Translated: CASSWGLAGATDTQYF.

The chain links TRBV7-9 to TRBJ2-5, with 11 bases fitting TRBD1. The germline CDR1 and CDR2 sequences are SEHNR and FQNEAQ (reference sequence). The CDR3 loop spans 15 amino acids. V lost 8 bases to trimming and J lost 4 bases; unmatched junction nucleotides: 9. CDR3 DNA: TGTGCCAGCGGGGTCGGACAGGGGGCGGGAGAGACCCAGTACTTC. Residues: CASGVGQGAGETQYF.

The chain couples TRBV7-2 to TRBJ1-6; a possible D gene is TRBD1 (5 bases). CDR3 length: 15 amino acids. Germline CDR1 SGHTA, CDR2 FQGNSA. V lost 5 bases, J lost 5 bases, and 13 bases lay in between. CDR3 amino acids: CASSRTGLNNSPLHF. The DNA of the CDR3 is TGTGCCAGCAGCCGCACGGGACTGAATAATTCACCCCTCCACTTT. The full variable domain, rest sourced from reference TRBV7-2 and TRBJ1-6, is GAGVSQSPSNKVTEKGKDVELRCDPISGHTALYWYRQSLGQGLEFLIYFQGNSAPDKSGLPSDRFSAERTGGSVSTLTIQRTQQEDSAVYLCASSRTGLNNSPLHFGNGTRLTVT.

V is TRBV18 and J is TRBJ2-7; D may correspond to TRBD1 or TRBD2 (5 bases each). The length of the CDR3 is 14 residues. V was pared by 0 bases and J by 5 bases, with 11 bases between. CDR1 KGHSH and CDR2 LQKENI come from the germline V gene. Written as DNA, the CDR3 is TGTGCCAGCTCACCACCGGGGGTTAGGAACGAGCAGTACTTC. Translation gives CASSPPGVRNEQYF.